The 2 T cell receptor beta chains below all came from one sample that was sequenced in a study of vaccination effects on CD4 cells after COVID-19. Sequencing was performed with immunoSEQ multiplex PCR; in TCRdb, only in-frame clones are kept and a portion is missing. The table includes about 40,000 clones, approximately 70% detected once. ViraFEST used viral peptide pools to expand antigen-specific CD4+ T cells before sequencing. Investigators separated out CD4+ T cells once 10 days of culture had passed. This individual contracted SARS-CoV-2 between March and December 2020, as verified by PCR. Which antigens these TCRs recognize remains unknown. The sample here was CD4+ T cells from PBMCs cultured with a peptide pool, taken before COVID-19 vaccination. The receptors were gathered from a human donor who had a prior SARS-CoV-2 infection.

As concerns this clone: Mismatch with germline at one junction end may stem from a read error. V gene TRBV14 combines with J gene TRBJ2-5, with D unresolved. The CDR3 length is 13 residues. Germline V lookup: CDR1 SGHDN, CDR2 FVKESK. The CDR3: CASSQDHQETQYF. CDR3 nucleotides: TGTGCCAGCAGCCAAGACCACCAGGAGACCCAGTACTTC.

V and J are TRBV5-1 and TRBJ2-5, with unresolved D. Between the trimmed V and J ends, which lost 4 bases and 2 bases, there was a span of 9 bases. The CDR3 is made up of 13 amino acids. Germline assignment: CDR1 SGHRS and CDR2 YFSETQ. The CDR3 is CASSLIRQETQYF. DNA for the CDR3: TGCGCCAGCAGCCTGATCCGTCAAGAGACCCAGTACTTC.